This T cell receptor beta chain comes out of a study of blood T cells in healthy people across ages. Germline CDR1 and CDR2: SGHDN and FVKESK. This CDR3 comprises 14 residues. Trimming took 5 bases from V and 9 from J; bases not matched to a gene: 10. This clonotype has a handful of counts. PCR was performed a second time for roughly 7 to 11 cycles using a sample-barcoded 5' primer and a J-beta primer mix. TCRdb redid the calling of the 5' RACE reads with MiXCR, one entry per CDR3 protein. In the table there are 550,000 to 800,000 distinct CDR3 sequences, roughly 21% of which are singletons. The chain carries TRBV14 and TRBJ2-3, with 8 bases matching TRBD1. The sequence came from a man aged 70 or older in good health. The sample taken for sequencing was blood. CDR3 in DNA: TGTGCCAGCAGCAAGCACCAGGGGGCCGACACGCAGTATTTT. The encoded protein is CASSKHQGADTQYF.